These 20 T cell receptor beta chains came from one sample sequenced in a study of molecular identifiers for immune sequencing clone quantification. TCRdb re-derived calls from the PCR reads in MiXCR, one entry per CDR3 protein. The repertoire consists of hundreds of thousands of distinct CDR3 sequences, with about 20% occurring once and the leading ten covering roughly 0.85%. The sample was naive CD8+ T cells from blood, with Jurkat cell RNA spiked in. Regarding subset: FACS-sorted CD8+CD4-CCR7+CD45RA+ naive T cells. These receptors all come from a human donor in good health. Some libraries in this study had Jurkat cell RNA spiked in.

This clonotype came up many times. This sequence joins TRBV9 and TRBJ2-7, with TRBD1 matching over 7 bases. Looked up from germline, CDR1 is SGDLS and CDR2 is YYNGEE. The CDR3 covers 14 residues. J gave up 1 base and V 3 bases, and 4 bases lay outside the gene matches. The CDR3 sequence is CASSARDSSYEQYF. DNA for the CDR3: TGTGCCAGCAGCGCGAGGGACAGTTCCTACGAGCAGTACTTC.

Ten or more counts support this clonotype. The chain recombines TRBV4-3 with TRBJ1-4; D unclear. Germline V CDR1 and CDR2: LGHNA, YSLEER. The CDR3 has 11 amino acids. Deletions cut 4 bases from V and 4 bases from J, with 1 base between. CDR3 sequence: CASSLNEKLFF. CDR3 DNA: TGCGCCAGCAGCCTTAATGAAAAACTGTTTTTT.

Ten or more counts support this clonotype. The CDR3 nucleotides read TGTGCCAGCAGTCGTACGCAAACTAGCACAGATACGCAGTATTTT. This sequence encodes CASSRTQTSTDTQYF. The rearrangement links TRBV7-8 to TRBJ2-3; D is undetermined. CDR3 length: 15 residues. CDR1 and CDR2 from the germline V gene are SGHVS and FQNEAQ. V was clipped by 6 bases and J by 0 bases, with 13 bases between them.

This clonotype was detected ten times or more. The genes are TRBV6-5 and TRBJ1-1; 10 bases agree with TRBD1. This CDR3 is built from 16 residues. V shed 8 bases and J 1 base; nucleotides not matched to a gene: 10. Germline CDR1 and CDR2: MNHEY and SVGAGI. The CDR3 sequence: CASFGGTGDPNTEAFF. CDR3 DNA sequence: TGTGCCAGCTTTGGGGGGACAGGGGACCCGAACACTGAAGCTTTCTTT.

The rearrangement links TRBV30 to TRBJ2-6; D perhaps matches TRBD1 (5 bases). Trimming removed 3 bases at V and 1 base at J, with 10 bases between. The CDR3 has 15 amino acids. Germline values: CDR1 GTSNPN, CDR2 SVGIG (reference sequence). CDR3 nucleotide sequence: TGTGCCTGGAGAGACCAGGGTTCTGGGGCCAACGTCCTGACTTTC. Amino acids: CAWRDQGSGANVLTF.

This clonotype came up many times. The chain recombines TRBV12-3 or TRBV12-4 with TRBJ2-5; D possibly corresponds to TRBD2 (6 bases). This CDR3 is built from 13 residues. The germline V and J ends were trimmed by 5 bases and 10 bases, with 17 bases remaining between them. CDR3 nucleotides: TGTGCCAGCAGTCCGACGACTAGTAGCGACCAGTACTTC. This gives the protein CASSPTTSSDQYF.

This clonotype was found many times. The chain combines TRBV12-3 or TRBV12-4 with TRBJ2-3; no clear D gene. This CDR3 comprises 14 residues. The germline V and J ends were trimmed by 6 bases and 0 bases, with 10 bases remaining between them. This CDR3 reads CASSLSGSTDTQYF. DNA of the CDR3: TGTGCCAGCAGCTTGTCCGGGAGCACAGATACGCAGTATTTT.

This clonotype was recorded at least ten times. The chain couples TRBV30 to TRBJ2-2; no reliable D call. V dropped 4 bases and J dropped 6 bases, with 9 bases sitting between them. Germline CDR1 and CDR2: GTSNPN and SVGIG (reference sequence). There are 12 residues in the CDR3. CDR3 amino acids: CAWTLVAGELFF. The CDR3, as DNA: TGTGCCTGGACGCTAGTCGCCGGGGAGCTGTTTTTT. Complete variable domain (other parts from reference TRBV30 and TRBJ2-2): SQTIHQWPATLVQPVGSPLSLECTVEGTSNPNLYWYRQAAGRGLQLLFYSVGIGQISSEVPQNLSASRPQDRQFILSSKKLLLSDSGFYLCAWTLVAGELFFGEGSRLTVL.

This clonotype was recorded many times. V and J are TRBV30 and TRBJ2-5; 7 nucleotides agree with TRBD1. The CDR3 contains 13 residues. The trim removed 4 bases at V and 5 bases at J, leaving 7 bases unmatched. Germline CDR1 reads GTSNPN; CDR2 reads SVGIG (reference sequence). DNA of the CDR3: TGTGCCTGGACCCGCAGGGGGTTTGAGACCCAGTACTTC. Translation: CAWTRRGFETQYF.

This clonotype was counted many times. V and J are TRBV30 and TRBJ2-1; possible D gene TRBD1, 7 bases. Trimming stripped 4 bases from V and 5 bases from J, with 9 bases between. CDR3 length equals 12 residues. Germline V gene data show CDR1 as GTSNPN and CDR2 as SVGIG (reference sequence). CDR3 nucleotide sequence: TGTGCCTGGACAGGGGGGAACAATGAGCAGTTCTTC. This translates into CAWTGGNNEQFF.

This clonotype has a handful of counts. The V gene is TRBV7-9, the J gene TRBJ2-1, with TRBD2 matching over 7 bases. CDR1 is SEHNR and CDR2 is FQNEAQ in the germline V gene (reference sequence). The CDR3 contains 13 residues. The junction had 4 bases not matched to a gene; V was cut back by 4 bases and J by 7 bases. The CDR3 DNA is TGTGCCAGCAGCTGGCGGGAGAAGAATGAGCAGTTCTTC. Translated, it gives CASSWREKNEQFF.

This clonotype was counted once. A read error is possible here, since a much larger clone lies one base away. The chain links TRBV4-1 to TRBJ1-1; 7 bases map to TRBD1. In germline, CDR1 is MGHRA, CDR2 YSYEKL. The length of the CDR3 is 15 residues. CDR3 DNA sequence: TGCGCCCGCAGCCAAGAGGGACAGACAAACACTGAAGCTTTCTTT. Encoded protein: CARSQEGQTNTEAFF.

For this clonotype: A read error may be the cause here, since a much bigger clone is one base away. The CDR3 sequence is CASRLGQGNQPRHF. The CDR3 coding sequence is TGTGCCAGCAGACTGGGACAGGGTAACCAGCCCCGGCATTTT. This rearrangement joins TRBV6-5 to TRBJ1-5; TRBD1 matches 9 bases. The CDR3 runs to 14 residues. Per germline, CDR1 MNHEY and CDR2 SVGAGI.

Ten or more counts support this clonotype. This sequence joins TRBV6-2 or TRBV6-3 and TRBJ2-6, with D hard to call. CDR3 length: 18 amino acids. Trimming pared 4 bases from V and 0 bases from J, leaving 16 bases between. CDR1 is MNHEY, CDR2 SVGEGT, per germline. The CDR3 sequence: CASSFLGNSFSGANVLTF. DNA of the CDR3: TGTGCCAGCAGTTTTCTCGGTAACTCCTTCTCTGGGGCCAACGTCCTGACTTTC.

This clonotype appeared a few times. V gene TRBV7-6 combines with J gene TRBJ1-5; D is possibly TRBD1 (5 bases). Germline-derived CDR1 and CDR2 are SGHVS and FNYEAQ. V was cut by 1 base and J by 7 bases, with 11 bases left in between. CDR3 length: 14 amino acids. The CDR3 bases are TGTGCCAGCAGCTTAGGACGGGGCGTCCAGCCCCAGCATTTT. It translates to CASSLGRGVQPQHF. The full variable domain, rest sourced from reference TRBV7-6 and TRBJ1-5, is GAGVSQSPRYKVTKRGQDVALRCDPISGHVSLYWYRQALGQGPEFLTYFNYEAQQDKSGLPNDRFSAERPEGSISTLTIQRTEQRDSAMYRCASSLGRGVQPQHFGDGTRLSIL.

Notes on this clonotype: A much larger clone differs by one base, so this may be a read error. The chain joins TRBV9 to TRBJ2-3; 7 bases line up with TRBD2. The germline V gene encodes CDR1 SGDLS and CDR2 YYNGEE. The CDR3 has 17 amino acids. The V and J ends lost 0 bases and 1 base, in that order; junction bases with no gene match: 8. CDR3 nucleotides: TGTGCCAGCAGCGTAGAGGGACTAACGGGGGGCACAGATACGCAGTATTTT. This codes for CASSVEGLTGGTDTQYF.

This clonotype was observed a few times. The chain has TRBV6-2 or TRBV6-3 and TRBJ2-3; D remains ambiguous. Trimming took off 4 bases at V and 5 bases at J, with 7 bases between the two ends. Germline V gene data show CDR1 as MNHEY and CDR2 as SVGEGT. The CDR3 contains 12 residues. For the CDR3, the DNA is TGTGCCAGCAGTTCGGTAGGAGATACGCAGTATTTT. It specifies CASSSVGDTQYF.

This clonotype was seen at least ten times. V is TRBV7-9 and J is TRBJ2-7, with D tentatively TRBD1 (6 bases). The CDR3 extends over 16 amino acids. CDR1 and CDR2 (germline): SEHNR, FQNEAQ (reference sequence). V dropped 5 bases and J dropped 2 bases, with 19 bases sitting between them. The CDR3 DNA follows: TGTGCCAGCAGCCACCGGGACACCGATTCCACCTACGAGCAGTACTTC. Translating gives CASSHRDTDSTYEQYF.

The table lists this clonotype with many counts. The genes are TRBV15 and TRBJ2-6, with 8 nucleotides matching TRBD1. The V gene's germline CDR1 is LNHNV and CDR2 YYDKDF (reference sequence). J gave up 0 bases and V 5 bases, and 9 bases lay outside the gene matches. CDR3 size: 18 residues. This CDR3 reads CATSGVRGQSSGANVLTF. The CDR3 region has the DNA TGTGCCACCAGCGGGGTCAGGGGGCAGAGCTCTGGGGCCAACGTCCTGACTTTC.

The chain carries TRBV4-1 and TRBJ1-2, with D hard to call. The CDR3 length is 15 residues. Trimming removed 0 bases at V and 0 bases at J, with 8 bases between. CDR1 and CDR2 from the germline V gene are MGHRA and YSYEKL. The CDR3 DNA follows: TGCGCCAGCAGCCAAGAGCCGGGGTCTAACTATGGCTACACCTTC. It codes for CASSQEPGSNYGYTF.